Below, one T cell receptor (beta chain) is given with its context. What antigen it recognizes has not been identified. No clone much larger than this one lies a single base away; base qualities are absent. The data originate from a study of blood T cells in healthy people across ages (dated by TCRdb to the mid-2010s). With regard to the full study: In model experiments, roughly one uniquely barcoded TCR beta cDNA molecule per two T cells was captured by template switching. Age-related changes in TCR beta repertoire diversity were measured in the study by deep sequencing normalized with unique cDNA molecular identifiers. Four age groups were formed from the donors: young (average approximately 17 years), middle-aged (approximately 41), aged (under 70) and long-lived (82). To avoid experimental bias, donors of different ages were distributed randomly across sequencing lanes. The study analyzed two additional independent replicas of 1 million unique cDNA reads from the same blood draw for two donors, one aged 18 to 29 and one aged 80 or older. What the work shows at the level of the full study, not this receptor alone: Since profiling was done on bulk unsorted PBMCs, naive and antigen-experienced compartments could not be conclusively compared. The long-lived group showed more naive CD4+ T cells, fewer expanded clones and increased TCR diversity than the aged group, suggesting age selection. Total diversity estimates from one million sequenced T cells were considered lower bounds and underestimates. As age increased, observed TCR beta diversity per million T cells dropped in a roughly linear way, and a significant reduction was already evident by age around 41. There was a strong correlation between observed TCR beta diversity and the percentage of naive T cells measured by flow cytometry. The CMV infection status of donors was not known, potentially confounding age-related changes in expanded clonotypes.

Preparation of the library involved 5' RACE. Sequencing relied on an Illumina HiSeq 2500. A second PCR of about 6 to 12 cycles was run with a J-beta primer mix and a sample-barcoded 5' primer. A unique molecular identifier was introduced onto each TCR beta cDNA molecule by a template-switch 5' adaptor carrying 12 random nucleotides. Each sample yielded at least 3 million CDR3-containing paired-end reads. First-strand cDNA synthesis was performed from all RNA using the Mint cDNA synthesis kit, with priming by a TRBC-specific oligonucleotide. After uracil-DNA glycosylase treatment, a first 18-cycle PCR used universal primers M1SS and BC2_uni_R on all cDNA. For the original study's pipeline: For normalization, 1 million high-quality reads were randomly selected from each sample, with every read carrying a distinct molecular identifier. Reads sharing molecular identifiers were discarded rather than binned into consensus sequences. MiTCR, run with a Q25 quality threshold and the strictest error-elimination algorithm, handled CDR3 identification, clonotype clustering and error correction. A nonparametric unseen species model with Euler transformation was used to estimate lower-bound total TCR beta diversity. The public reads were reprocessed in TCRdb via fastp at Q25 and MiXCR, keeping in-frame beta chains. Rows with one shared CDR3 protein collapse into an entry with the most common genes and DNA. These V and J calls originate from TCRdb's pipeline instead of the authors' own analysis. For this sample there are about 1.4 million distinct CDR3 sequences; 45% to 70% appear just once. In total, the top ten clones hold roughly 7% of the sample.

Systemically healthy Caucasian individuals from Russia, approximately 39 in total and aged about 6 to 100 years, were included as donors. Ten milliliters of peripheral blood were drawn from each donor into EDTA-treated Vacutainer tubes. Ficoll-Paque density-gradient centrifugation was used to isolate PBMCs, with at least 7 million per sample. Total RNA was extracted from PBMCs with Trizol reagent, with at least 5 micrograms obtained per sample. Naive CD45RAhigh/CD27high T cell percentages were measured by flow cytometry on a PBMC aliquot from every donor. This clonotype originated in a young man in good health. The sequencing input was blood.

The CDR3 region reads CSARDRGTGSRSEAFF. The nucleotide sequence reads as follows: TGCAGTGCTAGAGATAGAGGGACAGGGAGTCGCTCTGAAGCTTTCTTT. This chain joins TRBV20-1 to TRBJ1-1, with 9 bases matching TRBD1. V is cut back by 0 bases and J by 6 bases, with 11 bases in the junction unmatched. The CDR3 runs 16 amino acids, cysteine and phenylalanine included. The kept DNA is CDR3 alone, 48 bases in frame from the first base. The germline V gene (reference sequence) yields DFQATT for CDR1 and SNEGSKA for CDR2.